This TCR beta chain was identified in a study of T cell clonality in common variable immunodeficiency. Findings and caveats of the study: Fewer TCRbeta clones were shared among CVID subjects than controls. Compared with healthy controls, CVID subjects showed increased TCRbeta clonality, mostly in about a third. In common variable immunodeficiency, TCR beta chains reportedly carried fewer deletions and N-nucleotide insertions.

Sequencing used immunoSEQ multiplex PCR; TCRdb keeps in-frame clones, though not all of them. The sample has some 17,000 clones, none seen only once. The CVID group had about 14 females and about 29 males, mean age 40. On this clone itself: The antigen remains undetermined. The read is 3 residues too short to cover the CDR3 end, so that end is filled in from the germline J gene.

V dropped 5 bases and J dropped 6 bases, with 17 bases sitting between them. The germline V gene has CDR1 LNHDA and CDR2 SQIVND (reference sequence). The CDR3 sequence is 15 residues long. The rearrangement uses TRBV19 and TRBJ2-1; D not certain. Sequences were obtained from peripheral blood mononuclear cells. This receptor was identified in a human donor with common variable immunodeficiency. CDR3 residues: CASSSGPRSANEQFF. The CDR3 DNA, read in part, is TGTGCCAGTAGTTCAGGCCCCAGGTCCGCCAATGAG.